Following are 3 T cell receptor beta chains from one sample sequenced in a study of T cells in Graves' hyperthyroidism and ophthalmopathy (dated by TCRdb to between 2018 and 2021). Libraries came from multiplex PCR. The reads were generated on an Illumina HiSeq 2000. The TCR beta CDR3 regions were amplified from RNA transcripts. The first round of RT-PCR for the TCR CDR3 was performed with the HTBI primer set and the Qiagen OneStep RT-PCR kit. The public sequencing data were trimmed at Q25 with fastp and processed into clonotypes with MiXCR by TCRdb, which kept only in-frame beta chains. Records with the same CDR3 protein are collapsed into one entry carrying the most frequent genes and DNA. This sample has about 150,000 distinct CDR3 sequences in its table, and about 20% of those were observed once. More than 65% of the sample rests with the top ten. The sequenced material came from blood. The source is a woman aged 50 to 60 with Graves' hyperthyroidism that later progressed to Graves' ophthalmopathy.

This clonotype was observed a few times. This chain connects TRBV19 to TRBJ2-1; 8 bases align to TRBD2. The CDR3 spans 16 residues. Germline-derived CDR1 and CDR2 are LNHDA and SQIVND (reference sequence). Germline trimming cut 5 bases from V and 0 bases from J; bases unmatched to any gene: 6. The CDR3 nucleotides read TGTGCCAGTAGTTTCTTAAGCGGGAGCTCCTACAATGAGCAGTTCTTC. Translating it yields CASSFLSGSSYNEQFF.

At least ten counts were recorded for this clonotype. The J gene is TRBJ2-1, the V gene TRBV11-1, with 10 nucleotides matching TRBD2. The CDR3 spans 16 residues. J lost 3 bases, V lost 4 bases, and 6 bases had no gene match. CDR1 is SGHAT, CDR2 FQDESV, per germline (reference sequence). The CDR3 reads CASSSTGTSDYNEQFF. In DNA form, the CDR3 reads TGTGCCAGCAGCTCAACCGGGACTAGCGACTACAATGAGCAGTTCTTC.

This clonotype was counted at least ten times. The chain combines TRBV27 with TRBJ1-1; D not certain. Trimming shortened V by 5 bases and J by 3 bases, and 10 bases separated the two germline ends. CDR3 length: 13 amino acids. CDR1 and CDR2 from the germline V gene are MNHEY and SMNVEV (reference sequence). CDR3 nucleotides: TGTGCCAGCAGTCATACCTGGGACACTGAAGCTTTCTTT. Residues: CASSHTWDTEAFF.